One and the same sample provided the 16 T cell receptor beta chains below, sequenced in a study of blood T cells in healthy people across ages. A second PCR, run for about 7 to 11 cycles, used a sample-barcoded 5' primer plus a J-beta primer mix. MiXCR, run by TCRdb on the 5' RACE reads, gives a single entry per CDR3 protein. This table has 1.5 million to 2 million distinct CDR3 sequences, about 50% appearing once. Material: blood. The origin of the receptors is a woman aged 40 to 49 in good health.

There are a few counts of this clonotype. This chain links TRBV9 with TRBJ1-6; 7 bases line up with TRBD1. The CDR3 has 14 amino acids. V trimming: 0 bases; J trimming: 12 bases; junction bases outside the gene matches: 6. The germline V gene encodes CDR1 SGDLS and CDR2 YYNGEE. CDR3 protein: CASSVGDSDQPLHF. The CDR3 DNA is TGTGCCAGCAGCGTAGGGGACAGCGATCAACCCCTCCACTTT.

This clonotype was found a few times. CDR3 in amino acids: CSALTGHQETQYF. CDR3 DNA sequence: TGCAGTGCTCTGACAGGCCACCAAGAGACCCAGTACTTC. The J gene is TRBJ2-5, the V gene TRBV20-1; perhaps TRBD1 as D (6 bases). Germline V gene lookup returns CDR1 DFQATT and CDR2 SNEGSKA (reference sequence). Trimming removed 5 bases from V and 0 bases from J, with 10 bases in between. The CDR3 is 13 residues long.

In this sample, this clonotype turned up a few times. J is TRBJ2-3 and V is TRBV2, with a tentative D call TRBD1 (5 bases). CDR3 size: 14 residues. Between the trimmed V and J ends, which lost 10 bases and 5 bases, there was a span of 19 bases. Germline V CDR1 and CDR2: SNHLY, FYNNEI. In DNA form, the CDR3 reads TGTGCCACCCAGTCCGACAGCGCAAAAGATACGCAGTATTTT. Translation: CATQSDSAKDTQYF.

The chain carries TRBV2 and TRBJ2-1, with D perhaps assigned TRBD1 or TRBD2 (5 bases each). The CDR3 has 12 residues. Trimming stripped 4 bases from V and 7 bases from J, with 8 bases between. Looked up from germline, CDR1 is SNHLY and CDR2 is FYNNEI. As DNA, the CDR3 is TGTGCCAGCAGTGCCTGGGGGAATGAGCAGTTCTTC. Amino acids: CASSAWGNEQFF.

This clonotype was seen a few times. The CDR3 is CASSPGTGQANVLTF. CDR3 DNA: TGTGCCAGCAGCCCCGGGACAGGGCAAGCCAACGTCCTGACTTTC. The chain recombines TRBV28 with TRBJ2-6, with 9 positions matching TRBD1. CDR3 length: 15 amino acids. CDR1 is MDHEN, CDR2 SYDVKM, per germline. V lost 6 bases and J lost 7; bases outside the gene matches: 7.

The CDR3 loop is CASSPRTGVENEQFF. The DNA of the CDR3 is TGTGCCAGCAGCCCCCGGACAGGGGTGGAGAATGAGCAGTTCTTC. This chain joins TRBV7-2 and TRBJ2-1; 9 bases fit TRBD1. There are 15 residues in the CDR3. V shed 5 bases, J shed 7 bases, and the junction held 9 bases outside the gene matches. Germline lookup yields CDR1 SGHTA and CDR2 FQGNSA.

The chain has TRBV9 and TRBJ2-3, with 9 bases lining up with TRBD2. The V and J ends lost 4 bases and 0 bases, in that order; junction bases with no gene match: 12. CDR1 is SGDLS, CDR2 YYNGEE, per germline. This CDR3 is built from 18 residues. The CDR3 loop is CASSLSPGGGASTDTQYF. Here the CDR3 DNA reads TGTGCCAGCAGCCTTTCCCCGGGCGGGGGGGCGAGCACAGATACGCAGTATTTT.

This rearrangement joins TRBV5-6 to TRBJ2-1; D may correspond to TRBD1 or TRBD2 (6 bases each). Germline CDR1 reads SGHDT; CDR2 reads YYEEEE. The CDR3 sequence is 15 residues long. The germline V and J ends were trimmed by 4 bases and 4 bases, with 15 bases remaining between them. The CDR3 loop reads CASSPTGRRYNEQFF. The CDR3 nucleotides are TGTGCCAGCAGCCCAACAGGGAGGCGGTACAATGAGCAGTTCTTC.

This sequence joins TRBV4-3 and TRBJ2-1; the D gene is possibly TRBD1 (6 bases). Trimming pared 1 base from V and 7 bases from J, leaving 17 bases between. Germline assignment: CDR1 LGHNA and CDR2 YSLEER. The CDR3 loop spans 16 amino acids. The CDR3 spells CASSQGGQGNRNEQFF. The CDR3 region has the DNA TGCGCCAGCAGCCAAGGAGGTCAGGGGAATCGGAATGAGCAGTTCTTC.

The V and J genes are TRBV2 and TRBJ2-2, with TRBD1 matching over 8 bases. This CDR3 is built from 14 residues. Germline-derived CDR1 and CDR2 are SNHLY and FYNNEI. The V and J ends lost 8 bases and 0 bases, in that order; junction bases with no gene match: 2. Written as DNA, the CDR3 is TGTGCCAGCGCGGACAGGGCGAACACCGGGGAGCTGTTTTTT. Its protein product is CASADRANTGELFF.

This clonotype was observed a handful of times. Here the CDR3 reads CASSKQGPYEQYF. CDR3 nucleotide sequence: TGTGCCAGCAGTAAACAGGGTCCCTACGAGCAGTACTTC. This chain uses TRBV6-2 or TRBV6-3 with TRBJ2-7; D might be TRBD1 (6 bases). The CDR3 loop spans 13 amino acids. The V gene lost 5 bases and the J gene lost 2 bases, with 10 bases spanning the gap. CDR1 MNHEY and CDR2 SVGEGT come from the germline V gene.

The V and J genes are TRBV4-3 and TRBJ1-2, with D maybe TRBD1 (6 bases). The CDR3 totals 15 residues. V was pared by 0 bases and J by 8 bases, with 16 bases between. Germline assignment: CDR1 LGHNA and CDR2 YSLEER. The CDR3 region is CASSQDPGGATGYTF. In DNA, the CDR3 is TGCGCCAGCAGCCAAGACCCTGGGGGGGCGACGGGCTACACCTTC.

The rearrangement joins TRBV7-6 to TRBJ2-7; the D is unclear. CDR1 is SGHVS and CDR2 is FNYEAQ in the germline V gene. V shed 3 bases and J shed 0 bases, with 9 bases lying between them. This CDR3 spans 14 amino acids. CDR3: CASSFRADSYEQYF. CDR3 sequence (DNA): TGTGCCAGCAGCTTCCGGGCTGACTCCTACGAGCAGTACTTC.

The V gene is TRBV2, the J gene TRBJ1-2, with D perhaps matching TRBD1 (6 bases). V was cut by 6 bases and J by 4 bases, with 18 bases left in between. Germline CDR1 is SNHLY and CDR2 is FYNNEI. This CDR3 has 15 amino acids. The CDR3 nucleotides read TGTGCCAGCAGCCCCTCGGTGGGGGGCGGCTATGGCTACACCTTC. Translating gives CASSPSVGGGYGYTF. Looking up the rest from reference TRBV2 and TRBJ1-2 gives the full variable domain: EPEVTQTPSHQVTQMGQEVILRCVPISNHLYFYWYRQILGQKVEFLVSFYNNEISEKSEIFDDQFSVERPDGSNFTLKIRSTKLEDSAMYFCASSPSVGGGYGYTFGSGTRLTVV.

This clonotype has ten or more counts. This chain joins TRBV12-3 or TRBV12-4 and TRBJ2-5, with D maybe TRBD2 (6 bases). V lost 5 bases to trimming and J lost 9 bases, with 10 bases between them. The CDR3 has 11 residues. This CDR3 is CASSPPGAQYF. CDR3 DNA sequence: TGTGCCAGCAGTCCGCCGGGGGCCCAGTACTTC.

V and J are TRBV5-1 and TRBJ2-7; D not resolved. This CDR3 has 14 amino acids. V was shortened by 0 bases and J by 4 bases, with 11 bases between the two germline ends. Germline assignment: CDR1 SGHRS and CDR2 YFSETQ. CDR3 sequence: CASSLEYGTYEQYF. CDR3 DNA sequence: TGCGCCAGCAGCTTGGAGTACGGAACTTACGAGCAGTACTTC.